This section outlines one TCR beta chain sequence together with its context. Unique molecular identifiers were used in preparing the TCRbeta library. TCRdb analysed the PCR reads with MiXCR anew, one entry per CDR3 protein. The top ten clones hold approximately 2.3% of a sample with approximately 350,000 distinct CDR3 sequences, around a tenth of them seen once. The data were obtained in a study of T-cell reconstitution after alpha-beta-depleted transplantation in children. Germline V gene data show CDR1 as DFQATT and CDR2 as SNEGSKA (reference sequence). The germline V and J ends were trimmed by 0 bases and 4 bases, with 18 bases remaining between them. CDR3 size: 16 residues.

The V gene is TRBV20-1, the J gene TRBJ1-2, with D perhaps matching TRBD1 (6 bases). The source was PBMCs from the stem cell graft donor, collected from the stem cell graft. This clonotype was sampled from a human donor who donated a stem cell graft to a child with acute lymphoblastic leukemia. The CDR3 sequence: CSARDWISGDGYGYTF. For the CDR3, the DNA is TGCAGTGCTAGAGATTGGATATCAGGGGATGGCTATGGCTACACCTTC.